This entry lists 30 T cell receptor beta chains sequenced from one sample in a study of CD8 T cells in Susac syndrome. The RNA input was roughly 0.45 to 1 ug, and it was reverse transcribed with random hexamers. TCRdb reanalysed the immunoSEQ multiplex PCR reads using MiXCR and keeps one entry per CDR3 protein. Seen here are some 300,000 distinct CDR3 sequences, approximately 91% observed once, and the top ten hold roughly 0.2%. Material: CD8+ T cells from PBMCs. The receptors stem from a human donor with multiple sclerosis.

The rearrangement links TRBV20-1 to TRBJ2-3, with a possible D match to TRBD1 (5 bases). The CDR3 has 16 residues. The germline gives CDR1 DFQATT, CDR2 SNEGSKA (reference sequence). With 3 bases removed from V and 0 bases from J, the gap between germline ends came to 16 bases. This chain's CDR3 is CSASEPQGPSTDTQYF. CDR3 coding DNA: TGCAGTGCTAGCGAACCCCAGGGCCCCAGCACAGATACGCAGTATTTT.

V gene TRBV12-3 or TRBV12-4 combines with J gene TRBJ1-4; the D gene is possibly TRBD1 (6 bases). This CDR3 spans 16 amino acids. Trimming removed 6 bases from V and 4 bases from J, with 18 bases in between. CDR3 coding DNA: TGTGCCAGCAGCGAAGACGGGGGCGCGGGTAATGAAAAACTGTTTTTT. Translating it yields CASSEDGGAGNEKLFF.

This rearrangement joins TRBV29-1 to TRBJ1-1; 9 nucleotides line up with TRBD1. The CDR3 sequence is 15 residues long. Germline V gene data show CDR1 as SQVTM and CDR2 as ANQGSEA. Trimming removed 2 bases from V and 0 bases from J; junction bases left unmatched: 4. The CDR3: CSVEKTGGMNTEAFF. CDR3 DNA sequence: TGCAGCGTTGAAAAGACAGGGGGTATGAACACTGAAGCTTTCTTT.

Here the CDR3 DNA reads TGTGCCAGCAGTCACTCGACAGGGGAGGCATCCTACGAGCAGTACTTC. Residues: CASSHSTGEASYEQYF. This chain uses TRBV27 with TRBJ2-7; 8 nucleotides agree with TRBD1. J was trimmed by 1 base and V by 5 bases; bases with no gene match: 10. The CDR3 is 16 residues long. The germline gives CDR1 MNHEY, CDR2 SMNVEV (reference sequence).

The V gene is TRBV12-3 or TRBV12-4, the J gene TRBJ2-7; D unclear. CDR3 size: 14 residues. The ends were cut back, 0 bases at V and 1 base at J, with 7 bases in the middle. Here the CDR3 reads CASSLAAISYEQYF. The CDR3 nucleotides read TGTGCCAGCAGTTTAGCGGCCATTTCCTACGAGCAGTACTTC.

This clonotype was recorded only once. The rearrangement joins TRBV7-9 to TRBJ2-7; D remains unclear. There are 13 residues in the CDR3. Germline CDR1 reads SEHNR; CDR2 reads FQNEAQ (reference sequence). V lost 5 bases and J 6 bases, leaving 14 bases between the germline ends. The CDR3 protein is CASSPLITGEQYF. CDR3 DNA: TGTGCCAGCAGCCCACTGATTACTGGCGAGCAGTACTTC.

The V and J genes are TRBV27 and TRBJ2-1; no clear D. The V gene lost 0 bases and the J gene lost 6 bases, with 9 bases spanning the gap. There are 14 residues in the CDR3. The germline V gene encodes CDR1 MNHEY and CDR2 SMNVEV (reference sequence). The CDR3 sequence is CASSLSPLGNEQFF. CDR3 sequence (DNA): TGTGCCAGCAGTTTATCCCCACTGGGCAATGAGCAGTTCTTC.

The J gene is TRBJ2-5, the V gene TRBV12-3 or TRBV12-4, with a weak D call TRBD1 (5 bases). V lost 6 bases and J 9 bases, leaving 20 bases between the germline ends. The length of the CDR3 is 14 residues. CDR3 amino acids: CASSQDTHKRPQYF. The CDR3 DNA reads as TGTGCCAGCAGCCAGGACACGCACAAGAGACCCCAGTACTTC.

The CDR3 sequence is CASSQAAGLSNEQFF. CDR3 in DNA: TGTGCCAGCAGCCAAGCAGCAGGCCTGAGCAATGAGCAGTTCTTC. This sequence joins TRBV4-2 and TRBJ2-1; no definite D call. This CDR3 contains 15 residues. Germline assignment: CDR1 LGHNA and CDR2 YNFKEQ. V was pared by 1 base and J by 6 bases, with 13 bases between.

This clonotype was detected only once. The chain is built from TRBV9 and TRBJ2-5; the match to TRBD1 covers 7 bases. The CDR3 covers 14 residues. CDR1 and CDR2 (germline): SGDLS, YYNGEE. Trimming at V came to 3 bases and at J to 5 bases, leaving 7 bases not matched to a gene. The CDR3: CASSARQGIETQYF. Here the CDR3 DNA reads TGTGCCAGCAGCGCCAGACAGGGAATCGAGACCCAGTACTTC.

This rearrangement joins TRBV2 to TRBJ2-7; D is perhaps TRBD2 (5 bases). Trimming cost V 1 base and J 4 bases, with 17 bases left between them. Germline CDR1 SNHLY, CDR2 FYNNEI. The CDR3 has 16 residues. The CDR3 spells CASSEGGGSSRYEQYF. The CDR3 DNA sequence: TGTGCCAGCAGTGAAGGTGGCGGGTCTAGCCGATACGAGCAGTACTTC.

The gene calls are TRBV28 and TRBJ2-7; D is undetermined. Between the trimmed V and J ends, which lost 5 bases and 4 bases, there was a span of 21 bases. Germline CDR1 is MDHEN and CDR2 is SYDVKM. This CDR3 is 16 amino acids long. In DNA, the CDR3 is TGTGCCAGCAGTCCAGACCCTAGACACCTAGATTACGAGCAGTACTTC. Amino acids: CASSPDPRHLDYEQYF.

This rearrangement joins TRBV30 to TRBJ1-2; D possibly corresponds to TRBD1 (5 bases). The CDR3 is made up of 15 amino acids. Between the trimmed V and J ends, which lost 5 bases and 0 bases, there was a span of 16 bases. Germline V gene data show CDR1 as GTSNPN and CDR2 as SVGIG (reference sequence). In DNA form, the CDR3 reads TGTGCCTGGGATAAGGGGAGGGTATCTAACTATGGCTACACCTTC. As protein: CAWDKGRVSNYGYTF. The entire variable domain, with the rest obtained from reference TRBV30 and TRBJ1-2, is as follows: SQTIHQWPATLVQPVGSPLSLECTVEGTSNPNLYWYRQAAGRGLQLLFYSVGIGQISSEVPQNLSASRPQDRQFILSSKKLLLSDSGFYLCAWDKGRVSNYGYTFGSGTRLTVV.

This chain joins TRBV4-1 and TRBJ1-2; TRBD1 might be the D (5 bases). V lost 0 bases and J 1 base, leaving 9 bases between the germline ends. This CDR3 is 15 amino acids long. CDR1 and CDR2 from the germline V gene are MGHRA and YSYEKL. This CDR3 reads CASSQDRGDNYGYTF. CDR3 coding DNA: TGCGCCAGCAGCCAAGATAGGGGAGATAACTATGGCTACACCTTC.

J is TRBJ2-7 and V is TRBV18; D call uncertain. The CDR3 length is 17 residues. CDR1 and CDR2 from the germline V gene are KGHSH and LQKENI. V dropped 2 bases and J dropped 2 bases, with 19 bases sitting between them. DNA of the CDR3: TGTGCCAGCTCACCAGAGCCCGGAAATGCCCTACCCTACGAGCAGTACTTC. Translation gives CASSPEPGNALPYEQYF.

V is TRBV4-1 and J is TRBJ1-3; D unresolved. The CDR3 covers 14 residues. Per germline, CDR1 MGHRA and CDR2 YSYEKL. With 1 base removed from V and 4 bases from J, the gap between germline ends came to 8 bases. CDR3 coding DNA: TGCGCCAGCAGCCAAGTCGCGGAAGGAAACACCATATATTTT. It translates to CASSQVAEGNTIYF.

The chain combines TRBV19 with TRBJ2-1; D is possibly TRBD1 (7 bases). With 5 bases removed from V and 0 bases from J, the gap between germline ends came to 11 bases. Germline lookup yields CDR1 LNHDA and CDR2 SQIVND (reference sequence). The CDR3 consists of 15 residues. CDR3 coding DNA: TGTGCCAGTAGTGCGGGACAGCCCTCCTACAATGAGCAGTTCTTC. It translates to CASSAGQPSYNEQFF.

The rearrangement uses TRBV30 and TRBJ2-1, with 11 bases matching TRBD2. Germline-derived CDR1 and CDR2 are GTSNPN and SVGIG (reference sequence). The CDR3 has 14 residues. V lost 5 bases to trimming and J lost 3 bases; unmatched junction nucleotides: 3. CDR3 in DNA: TGTGCCTGGGAAGGACTAGCGGGCTACAATGAGCAGTTCTTC. This encodes CAWEGLAGYNEQFF.

V is TRBV15 and J is TRBJ2-1; D remains ambiguous. The CDR3 is made up of 16 amino acids. V was pared by 0 bases and J by 0 bases, with 9 bases between. The germline V gene encodes CDR1 LNHNV and CDR2 YYDKDF (reference sequence). This CDR3 is CATSRDPPGSYNEQFF. Written as DNA, the CDR3 is TGTGCCACCAGCAGAGATCCCCCTGGCTCCTACAATGAGCAGTTCTTC.

The rearrangement joins TRBV5-6 to TRBJ2-1, with TRBD2 as a possible D gene (5 bases). Per germline, CDR1 SGHDT and CDR2 YYEEEE. Trimming removed 4 bases at V and 2 bases at J, with 13 bases between. The CDR3 totals 15 residues. The CDR3 spells CASSEGSDPYNEQFF. CDR3 DNA: TGTGCCAGCAGCGAGGGCAGCGACCCCTACAATGAGCAGTTCTTC.

This clonotype was counted between two and nine times. J is TRBJ2-7 and V is TRBV28; D gene ambiguous. This CDR3 has 11 amino acids. With 7 bases removed from V and 3 bases from J, the gap between germline ends came to 7 bases. Per germline, CDR1 MDHEN and CDR2 SYDVKM. CDR3 sequence: CASKGGYEQYF. The DNA for the CDR3 is TGTGCCAGCAAGGGTGGCTACGAGCAGTACTTC.

This sequence joins TRBV4-2 and TRBJ1-3, with 8 bases that match TRBD1. Germline assignment: CDR1 LGHNA and CDR2 YNFKEQ. The CDR3 is 18 amino acids. J was trimmed by 3 bases and V by 1 base; bases with no gene match: 11. CDR3 loop: CASSQGVTGGTFGNTIYF. The CDR3 DNA reads TGTGCCAGCAGCCAAGGAGTCACAGGGGGGACTTTTGGAAACACCATATATTTT.

The genes are TRBV4-3 and TRBJ2-2, with 8 nucleotides matching TRBD1. Looked up from germline, CDR1 is LGHNA and CDR2 is YSLEER. The CDR3 consists of 17 residues. V shed 3 bases, J shed 7 bases, and the junction held 13 bases outside the gene matches. The CDR3: CASSHYGYQGASGELFF. CDR3 DNA sequence: TGCGCCAGCAGCCATTACGGTTACCAGGGGGCTAGCGGGGAGCTGTTTTTT.

The chain links TRBV2 to TRBJ1-1; D gene uncertain. CDR3 size: 11 residues. V was clipped by 4 bases and J by 7 bases, with 7 bases between them. The germline V gene encodes CDR1 SNHLY and CDR2 FYNNEI. The CDR3: CASSGLGEAFF. The CDR3 DNA reads as TGTGCCAGCAGTGGTCTAGGTGAAGCTTTCTTT. Full variable domain (outside the CDR3, taken from reference TRBV2 and TRBJ1-1): EPEVTQTPSHQVTQMGQEVILRCVPISNHLYFYWYRQILGQKVEFLVSFYNNEISEKSEIFDDQFSVERPDGSNFTLKIRSTKLEDSAMYFCASSGLGEAFFGQGTRLTVV.

The rearrangement links TRBV19 to TRBJ2-5; tentatively, D is TRBD1 (6 bases). Germline V CDR1 and CDR2: LNHDA, SQIVND (reference sequence). With 4 bases removed from V and 5 bases from J, the gap between germline ends came to 17 bases. The CDR3 consists of 15 residues. This chain's CDR3 is CASSTAIQGAETQYF. CDR3 DNA: TGTGCCAGTAGTACCGCAATACAGGGTGCGGAGACCCAGTACTTC.

The chain carries TRBV4-2 and TRBJ2-2; no clear D gene. This CDR3 comprises 13 residues. Per the germline V gene, CDR1 is LGHNA and CDR2 is YNFKEQ. V lost 0 bases and J 6 bases, leaving 5 bases between the germline ends. DNA of the CDR3: TGTGCCAGCAGCCAAGAGTCAGCCGGGGAGCTGTTTTTT. This translates into CASSQESAGELFF.

This rearrangement joins TRBV6-4 to TRBJ2-3; 8 nucleotides agree with TRBD2. Germline CDR1 reads MRHNA; CDR2 reads SNTAGT. The CDR3 contains 16 residues. After removal of 6 bases from V and 2 bases from J, the junction contained 10 bases not matched to a gene. The CDR3, as DNA: TGTGCCAGCAGCTCTCAAGCGGGAGAGCCCACAGATACGCAGTATTTT. It is translated as CASSSQAGEPTDTQYF.

The chain joins TRBV28 to TRBJ1-1, with TRBD1 identical over 10 bases. CDR1 and CDR2 from the germline V gene are MDHEN and SYDVKM. This CDR3 has 20 residues. The V gene end was trimmed by 1 base and the J gene end by 3 bases; junction bases not matched to a gene: 17. The CDR3 DNA follows: TGTGCCAGCAGTTTATTCTCCACCGGGACAGGGGCCAGTGGGGACACTGAAGCTTTCTTT. Translating it yields CASSLFSTGTGASGDTEAFF.

The chain employs TRBV6-5 and TRBJ2-1, with 10 bases aligning to TRBD2. The junction had 9 bases not matched to a gene; V was cut back by 7 bases and J by 9 bases. The CDR3 is made up of 14 amino acids. CDR1 and CDR2 (germline): MNHEY, SVGAGI. CDR3 sequence reads: CASNPSGGLSEQFF. CDR3 nucleotide sequence: TGTGCCAGCAATCCTAGCGGGGGCCTATCTGAGCAGTTCTTC.

The chain has TRBV19 and TRBJ2-1; D unresolved. V shed 6 bases and J shed 0 bases, with 15 bases lying between them. The germline gives CDR1 LNHDA, CDR2 SQIVND (reference sequence). CDR3 length equals 16 residues. This chain's CDR3 is CASSDTWQSSYNEQFF. The CDR3 nucleotides are TGTGCCAGTAGCGACACTTGGCAGAGCTCCTACAATGAGCAGTTCTTC.